One T cell receptor beta chain is described in this entry. The antigen remains unidentified. PCR employed 60 Vbeta and 13 Jbeta primers. Assay used: immunoSEQ multiplex PCR; TCRdb lists only in-frame clones, some missing. Of 90,000 to 100,000 clones listed, about two thirds were seen once; the top ten hold under 3%. This sample is part of a study of cytomegalovirus exposure and HLA in healthy donors. The CDR3 runs 14 residues. Trimming took 7 bases from V and 3 from J; bases not matched to a gene: 5. The germline V gene has CDR1 SGHTA and CDR2 FQGNSA. Study-wide findings and caveats: Solely CMV serostatus was available to characterize immune exposure.

The sequencing input was PBMCs. This rearrangement joins TRBV7-2 to TRBJ2-1; the match to TRBD2 covers 8 bases. This receptor was identified in a man aged 50 to 59 in good health and CMV-seronegative. Written as DNA, the CDR3 is TGTGCCAGCAAAGGCGGGGGGAACTACAATGAGCAGTTCTTC. Its protein is CASKGGGNYNEQFF.